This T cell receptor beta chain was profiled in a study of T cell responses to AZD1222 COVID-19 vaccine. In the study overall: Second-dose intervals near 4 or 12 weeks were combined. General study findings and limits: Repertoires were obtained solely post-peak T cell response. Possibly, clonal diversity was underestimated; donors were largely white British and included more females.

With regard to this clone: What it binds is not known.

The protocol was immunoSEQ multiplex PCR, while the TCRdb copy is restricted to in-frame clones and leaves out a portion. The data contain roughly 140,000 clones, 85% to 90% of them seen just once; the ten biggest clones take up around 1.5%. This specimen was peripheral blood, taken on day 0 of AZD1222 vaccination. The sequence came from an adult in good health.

CDR3 in DNA: TGTGCCAGAACATCCACAGGCTTCATCGCCTACGAGCAGTACTTC. It codes for CARTSTGFIAYEQYF. The rearrangement joins TRBV19 to TRBJ2-7; TRBD1 is a possible D gene (5 bases). CDR1 is LNHDA and CDR2 is SQIVND in the germline V gene (reference sequence). The length of the CDR3 is 15 residues. The V end lost 9 bases, the J end lost 2 bases, and 20 bases lay between the germline ends.